This is a list of T cell receptor beta chains from one sample in a study of patients and donors after allogeneic stem cell transplantation. One entry per CDR3 protein, called by TCRdb with MiXCR from the RT-PCR reads. The sample shows approximately 220,000 distinct CDR3 sequences, 35% to 45% of them seen only once. Sequenced material: blood, either unsorted or a sorted T cell fraction (not recorded which). These receptors were collected from a human donor who was either an allogeneic HSCT recipient or a stem cell or donor lymphocyte infusion donor (not recorded which). It is not recorded whose cells these are; they may come from a transplant donor. The CDR3 runs from the conserved cysteine through the conserved F or W. D genes are given only for firm matches. Size values are once, few and many counts, or a class for expanded clones, and some rows have none.

v_gene: TRBV15
abundance: .
j_gene: TRBJ2-5
d_gene: .
CDR3nt: TGTGCCACCAGCAACAGTGGGTACCAAGAGACCCAGTACTTC
CDR3aa: CATSNSGYQETQYF

v_gene: TRBV24-1
abundance: .
j_gene: TRBJ1-1
d_gene: TRBD1
CDR3nt: TGTGCCACCAGTGAGGCAGGGGGGAGCACTGAAGCTTTCTTT
CDR3aa: CATSEAGGSTEAFF

v_gene: TRBV4-1
abundance: .
j_gene: TRBJ2-7
d_gene: .
CDR3nt: TGCGCCAGCAGCCAAGATAGACGGGGTACCGGGCAGTACTTC
CDR3aa: CASSQDRRGTGQYF

v_gene: TRBV4-3
abundance: few
j_gene: TRBJ1-6
d_gene: .
CDR3nt: TGCGCCAGCAGCCAAGATCAGGCCTCCGGATCACCCCTCCACTTT
CDR3aa: CASSQDQASGSPLHF

v_gene: TRBV9
abundance: .
j_gene: TRBJ2-3
d_gene: .
CDR3nt: TGTGCCAGCAGCGTAGCGGGGTACACAGATACGCAGTATTTT
CDR3aa: CASSVAGYTDTQYF

v_gene: TRBV24-1
abundance: .
j_gene: TRBJ2-1
d_gene: .
CDR3nt: TGTGCCACCAGTGCCCCCCCTGGCCGTACAAAGGAGCAGTTCTTC
CDR3aa: CATSAPPGRTKEQFF

v_gene: TRBV12-3/TRBV12-4
abundance: .
j_gene: TRBJ1-2
d_gene: .
CDR3nt: TGTGCCAGCAGTCCCACCACGTACGGGGGCGGTAACTATGGCTACACCTTC
CDR3aa: CASSPTTYGGGNYGYTF

v_gene: TRBV29-1
abundance: few
j_gene: TRBJ1-2
d_gene: TRBD1
CDR3nt: TGCAGCGTTGGACAGGGGGCTTTCGGCTACACCTTC
CDR3aa: CSVGQGAFGYTF

v_gene: TRBV5-1
abundance: few
j_gene: TRBJ1-2
d_gene: TRBD1
CDR3nt: TGCGCCAGCAGCTTGGTCCCGACGGGACAGGGGCCTCATGGCTACACCTTC
CDR3aa: CASSLVPTGQGPHGYTF

v_gene: TRBV5-5
abundance: .
j_gene: TRBJ2-3
d_gene: .
CDR3nt: TGTGCCAGCAGCTTCTTACTAGCCAAAAGCACAGATACGCAGTATTTT
CDR3aa: CASSFLLAKSTDTQYF

v_gene: TRBV5-1
abundance: few
j_gene: TRBJ1-4
d_gene: .
CDR3nt: TGCGCCAGCAGCTTCTCCGGAGATGAAAAACTGTTTTTT
CDR3aa: CASSFSGDEKLFF

v_gene: TRBV5-1
abundance: once
j_gene: TRBJ2-1
d_gene: TRBD2
CDR3nt: TGCGCCAGCAGACTAAGCGGGGGCGCTCCCTACAATGAGCAGTTCTTC
CDR3aa: CASRLSGGAPYNEQFF

v_gene: TRBV5-1
abundance: few
j_gene: TRBJ1-2
d_gene: .
CDR3nt: TGCGCCAGCAGCTTGCATTGGGGCCCTAACTATGGCTACACCTTC
CDR3aa: CASSLHWGPNYGYTF

v_gene: TRBV4-1
abundance: .
j_gene: TRBJ1-2
d_gene: .
CDR3nt: TGCGCCAGCAGCCAAGGCCCCTATGGCTACACCTTC
CDR3aa: CASSQGPYGYTF

v_gene: TRBV20-1
abundance: few
j_gene: TRBJ1-1
d_gene: .
CDR3nt: TGCAGTGCCCGGATGCCCGAAGCTTTCTTT
CDR3aa: CSARMPEAFF

v_gene: TRBV29-1
abundance: .
j_gene: TRBJ2-1
d_gene: .
CDR3nt: TGCAGCGTTACCCCGGAGAGCTCCTACAATGAGCAGTTCTTC
CDR3aa: CSVTPESSYNEQFF

v_gene: TRBV5-1
abundance: few
j_gene: TRBJ2-3
d_gene: TRBD1
CDR3nt: TGCGCCAGCAGCTCGGACAGGGCATACACAGATACGCAGTATTTT
CDR3aa: CASSSDRAYTDTQYF

v_gene: TRBV7-2
abundance: .
j_gene: TRBJ1-4
d_gene: TRBD1
CDR3nt: TGTGCCAGCAGCTCCGACAGGGGCCAAAAACTGTTTTTT
CDR3aa: CASSSDRGQKLFF

v_gene: TRBV6-1
abundance: .
j_gene: TRBJ1-5
d_gene: .
CDR3nt: TGTGCCAGCAGTGAAGCATATTCATCGGTGGGGCAGCCCCAGCATTTT
CDR3aa: CASSEAYSSVGQPQHF

v_gene: TRBV12-3/TRBV12-4
abundance: .
j_gene: TRBJ1-3
d_gene: .
CDR3nt: TGTGCCAGCAGGAAATCCCTCTCTGGAAACACCATATATTTT
CDR3aa: CASRKSLSGNTIYF

v_gene: TRBV5-1
abundance: once
j_gene: TRBJ2-1
d_gene: .
CDR3nt: TGCGCCAGCAGCTTGAGGCCTGTCCCCTACAATGAGCAGTTCTTC
CDR3aa: CASSLRPVPYNEQFF

v_gene: TRBV12-3/TRBV12-4
abundance: .
j_gene: TRBJ2-3
d_gene: TRBD1
CDR3nt: TGTGCCAGCTCGGACAGGGATAGCACAGATACGCAGTATTTT
CDR3aa: CASSDRDSTDTQYF

v_gene: TRBV3-1
abundance: .
j_gene: TRBJ2-1
d_gene: .
CDR3nt: TGTGCCAGCAGCCAAGGTCGAGGCAATGAGCAGTTCTTC
CDR3aa: CASSQGRGNEQFF

v_gene: TRBV15
abundance: .
j_gene: TRBJ1-1
d_gene: TRBD1
CDR3nt: TGTGCCACCAGCGGCTGGCAGGGGGCTAACACTGAAGCTTTCTTT
CDR3aa: CATSGWQGANTEAFF

v_gene: TRBV29-1
abundance: few
j_gene: TRBJ1-1
d_gene: TRBD1
CDR3nt: TGCAGCGCAACGGGACAGGTGAACACTGAAGCTTTCTTT
CDR3aa: CSATGQVNTEAFF

v_gene: TRBV18
abundance: .
j_gene: TRBJ2-7
d_gene: .
CDR3nt: TGTGCCAGCTCACCACCGGGCAGGGAGCAGTACTTC
CDR3aa: CASSPPGREQYF

v_gene: TRBV7-2
abundance: .
j_gene: TRBJ1-2
d_gene: .
CDR3nt: TGTGCCAGCAGCTGGGGACCTAATGGCTACACCTTC
CDR3aa: CASSWGPNGYTF

v_gene: TRBV10-3
abundance: .
j_gene: TRBJ2-7
d_gene: .
CDR3nt: TGTGCCATCAGTGAGTCGAGGGCCTACGAGCAGTACTTC
CDR3aa: CAISESRAYEQYF

v_gene: TRBV6-1
abundance: .
j_gene: TRBJ1-1
d_gene: .
CDR3nt: TGTGCCAGCAAAGCTCAGGGGTTTGGGACTGAAGCTTTCTTT
CDR3aa: CASKAQGFGTEAFF

v_gene: TRBV29-1
abundance: few
j_gene: TRBJ2-7
d_gene: TRBD1
CDR3nt: TGCAGCGTTCCGGGACAGTATAACTACGAGCAGTACTTC
CDR3aa: CSVPGQYNYEQYF

v_gene: TRBV10-3
abundance: few
j_gene: TRBJ1-1
d_gene: .
CDR3nt: TGTGCCAGTCACCCAGACTTGAACACTGAAGCTTTCTTT
CDR3aa: CASHPDLNTEAFF

v_gene: TRBV7-2
abundance: .
j_gene: TRBJ1-4
d_gene: .
CDR3nt: TGTGCCAGCAGCTTAGCGGGGCAGGGAGCTGAAAAACTGTTTTTT
CDR3aa: CASSLAGQGAEKLFF

v_gene: TRBV30
abundance: .
j_gene: TRBJ1-2
d_gene: .
CDR3nt: TGTGCCTGGAGTGTCCTCGTGGAGGAGGGCTACACCTTC
CDR3aa: CAWSVLVEEGYTF

v_gene: TRBV6-6
abundance: .
j_gene: TRBJ2-3
d_gene: .
CDR3nt: TGTGCCAGCGGTGGGTCCGCAGATACGCAGTATTTT
CDR3aa: CASGGSADTQYF

v_gene: TRBV21-1
abundance: few
j_gene: TRBJ1-2
d_gene: .
CDR3nt: TGTGCCAGCAGCAGGGCAGGCTGTGTTTGGGACTATGGCTACACCTTC
CDR3aa: CASSRAGCVWDYGYTF

v_gene: TRBV4-3
abundance: .
j_gene: TRBJ1-6
d_gene: .
CDR3nt: TGCGCCAGCAGCCAAGTAGGGACGTTCCATTCACCCCTCCACTTT
CDR3aa: CASSQVGTFHSPLHF

v_gene: TRBV10-3
abundance: .
j_gene: TRBJ2-2
d_gene: TRBD1
CDR3nt: TGTGCCATCAGTGGGAACAGGGGCGGAAATGCCGGGGAGCTGTTTTTT
CDR3aa: CAISGNRGGNAGELFF

v_gene: TRBV6-7
abundance: few
j_gene: TRBJ1-1
d_gene: TRBD1
CDR3nt: TGTGCCAGCAGTTACAACAAACAGGGGTCTACTGAAGCTTTCTTT
CDR3aa: CASSYNKQGSTEAFF

v_gene: TRBV29-1
abundance: few
j_gene: TRBJ1-1
d_gene: .
CDR3nt: TGCAGCGCTTGCTTTGGAGCCGGAAATACTGAAGCTTTCTTT
CDR3aa: CSACFGAGNTEAFF

v_gene: TRBV27
abundance: .
j_gene: TRBJ2-1
d_gene: .
CDR3nt: TGTGCCAGCAGTTTAATAGGGATGTTAAATGAGCAGTTCTTC
CDR3aa: CASSLIGMLNEQFF

v_gene: TRBV7-2
abundance: .
j_gene: TRBJ2-1
d_gene: .
CDR3nt: TGTGCCAGCAGCTTAGATGGGGTCGAGGGTTCGTTCTTC
CDR3aa: CASSLDGVEGSFF

v_gene: TRBV9
abundance: .
j_gene: TRBJ2-7
d_gene: .
CDR3nt: TGTGCCAGCAGCCCCCGCGGGACTGTTTCCTACGAGCAGTACTTC
CDR3aa: CASSPRGTVSYEQYF

v_gene: TRBV12-3/TRBV12-4
abundance: .
j_gene: TRBJ1-1
d_gene: .
CDR3nt: TGTGCCAGCAGCCCCCATCAGATGGGCACTGAAGCTTTCTTT
CDR3aa: CASSPHQMGTEAFF

v_gene: TRBV3-1
abundance: many
j_gene: TRBJ1-1
d_gene: .
CDR3nt: TGTGCCAGCAGCCCTTGGCAGGGGAACACTGAAGCTTTCTTT
CDR3aa: CASSPWQGNTEAFF

v_gene: TRBV9
abundance: .
j_gene: TRBJ1-5
d_gene: .
CDR3nt: TGTGCCAGCAGCGTAGGGGTGGGTAGCAATCAGCCCCAGCATTTT
CDR3aa: CASSVGVGSNQPQHF

v_gene: TRBV5-6
abundance: .
j_gene: TRBJ2-2
d_gene: .
CDR3nt: TGTGCCAGCAGCTTGACACCGAACACCGGGGAGCTGTTTTTT
CDR3aa: CASSLTPNTGELFF

v_gene: TRBV29-1
abundance: many
j_gene: TRBJ1-1
d_gene: .
CDR3nt: TGCAGCGTTGCGAACAGACTGAACACTGAAGCTTTCTTT
CDR3aa: CSVANRLNTEAFF

v_gene: TRBV20-1
abundance: .
j_gene: TRBJ1-5
d_gene: .
CDR3nt: TGCAGTGCTTCTCAGACCAATCAGCCCCAGCATTTT
CDR3aa: CSASQTNQPQHF

v_gene: TRBV10-3
abundance: many
j_gene: TRBJ2-2
d_gene: .
CDR3nt: TGTGCCATCAGTGGTCGGCCGGTGGTCACCGGGGAGCTGTTTTTT
CDR3aa: CAISGRPVVTGELFF

v_gene: TRBV7-9
abundance: .
j_gene: TRBJ2-5
d_gene: .
CDR3nt: TGTGCCAGCAGCACGATTACAGGGATAGGGGAGACCCAGTACTTC
CDR3aa: CASSTITGIGETQYF

v_gene: TRBV4-1
abundance: .
j_gene: TRBJ1-2
d_gene: .
CDR3nt: TGCGCCAGCAGCCAACAACAGTTCTATGGCTACACCTTC
CDR3aa: CASSQQQFYGYTF

v_gene: TRBV6-2/TRBV6-3
abundance: few
j_gene: TRBJ1-5
d_gene: .
CDR3nt: TGTGCCAGCAGTCCAGAGCGGGTTGTCGGGCAGCCCCAGCATTTT
CDR3aa: CASSPERVVGQPQHF

v_gene: TRBV4-1
abundance: .
j_gene: TRBJ1-5
d_gene: .
CDR3nt: TGCGCCAGCAGCCAAGATCCCCAGGTCGGCAATCAGCCCCAGCATTTT
CDR3aa: CASSQDPQVGNQPQHF

v_gene: TRBV7-2
abundance: .
j_gene: TRBJ1-1
d_gene: .
CDR3nt: TGTGCCAGCAGCTTAGCGTTCTCGAGGGGGGGAAAAGCTTTCTTT
CDR3aa: CASSLAFSRGGKAFF

v_gene: TRBV12-3/TRBV12-4
abundance: .
j_gene: TRBJ2-3
d_gene: TRBD2
CDR3nt: TGTGCCAGCAGGTTTGAAATTCGGGTCGGGGGGGCCAGAGATACGCAGTATTTT
CDR3aa: CASRFEIRVGGARDTQYF

v_gene: TRBV5-1
abundance: few
j_gene: TRBJ1-1
d_gene: TRBD1
CDR3nt: TGCGCCAGCAGCGGCTACAGGGGTGAAGCTTTCTTT
CDR3aa: CASSGYRGEAFF

v_gene: TRBV6-2/TRBV6-3
abundance: few
j_gene: TRBJ1-1
d_gene: .
CDR3nt: TGTGCCAGCAGTTACCAAGGGATACGCGAAGCTTTCTTT
CDR3aa: CASSYQGIREAFF

v_gene: TRBV10-3
abundance: few
j_gene: TRBJ1-2
d_gene: .
CDR3nt: TGTGCCATCAGTGAGGGGGGGAATGGCTATGGCTACACCTTC
CDR3aa: CAISEGGNGYGYTF

v_gene: TRBV6-2/TRBV6-3
abundance: .
j_gene: TRBJ2-4
d_gene: TRBD1
CDR3nt: TGTGCCAGCAGTTACTGGCCCGGGACAGGGATAGAGACTCAGTACTTC
CDR3aa: CASSYWPGTGIETQYF